The sequence of this T cell receptor beta chain was determined in a study of blood T cell repertoires in COVID-19. Trimming removed 8 bases at V and 4 bases at J, with 10 bases between. The CDR3 is made up of 12 amino acids. Recruitment covered about two dozen US areas and drew participants whose ages spanned roughly 18 to 95 years. Authors' data handling: Using reference gene primer amplification, nucleated cell counts were estimated. Here immunoSEQ multiplex PCR was the method, and the copy in TCRdb shows in-frame clones only, minus some. That table is the source of V, J and clone size, and D and trimming were worked out from the DNA. This table holds 380,000 or so clones, approximately 91% found once.

The sequenced material came from PBMCs or T cells enriched from blood (not recorded which). The clonotype originates from a woman in her forties with acute COVID-19. This sequence joins TRBV12-3 or TRBV12-4 and TRBJ2-3; weak D call: TRBD1 (6 bases). CDR3 DNA sequence: TGTGCCAGCGATACAGGGTCAGATACGCAGTATTTT. Protein: CASDTGSDTQYF.